This T cell receptor beta chain was captured in a study of cytomegalovirus exposure and HLA in healthy donors. The PCR used 60 Vbeta and 13 Jbeta primers. The table came from immunoSEQ multiplex PCR; TCRdb's copy has only in-frame clones and leaves some out. The sample yields more than 65,000 clones, approximately 78% seen once. V dropped 3 bases and J dropped 12; count of bases not matched to a gene: 10. Germline V gene sequence: CDR1 LNHDA, CDR2 SQIVND (reference sequence). The CDR3 is made up of 15 amino acids. The chain recombines TRBV19 with TRBJ2-7; 14 nucleotides line up with TRBD2. The source of this sequence is a young man in good health and CMV-seronegative. Sequenced material: PBMCs. The CDR3 region is CASSISPGLAGVLYF. Here the CDR3 DNA reads TGTGCCAGTAGTATTTCTCCGGGACTAGCGGGAGTCTTGTACTTC. The entire variable domain, with the rest obtained from reference TRBV19 and TRBJ2-7, is as follows: DGGITQSPKYLFRKEGQNVTLSCEQNLNHDAMYWYRQDPGQGLRLIYYSQIVNDFQKGDIAEGYSVSREKKESFPLTVTSAQKNPTAFYLCASSISPGLAGVLYFGPGTRLTVT.